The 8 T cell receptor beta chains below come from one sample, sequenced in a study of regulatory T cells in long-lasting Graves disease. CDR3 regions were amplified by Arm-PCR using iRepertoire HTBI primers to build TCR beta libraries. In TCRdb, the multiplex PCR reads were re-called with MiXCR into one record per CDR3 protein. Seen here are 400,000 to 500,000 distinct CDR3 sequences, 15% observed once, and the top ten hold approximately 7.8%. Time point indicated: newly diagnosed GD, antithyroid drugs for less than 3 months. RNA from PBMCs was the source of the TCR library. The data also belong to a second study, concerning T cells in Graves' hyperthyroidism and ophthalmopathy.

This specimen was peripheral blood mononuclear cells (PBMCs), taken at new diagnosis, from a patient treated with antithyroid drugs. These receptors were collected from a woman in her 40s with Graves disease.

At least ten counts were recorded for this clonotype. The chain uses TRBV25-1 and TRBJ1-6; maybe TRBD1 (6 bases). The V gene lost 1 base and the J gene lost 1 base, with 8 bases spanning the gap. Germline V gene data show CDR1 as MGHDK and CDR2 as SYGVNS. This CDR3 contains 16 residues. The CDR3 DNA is TGTGCCAGCAGTGAATTCAGGGGATCCTATAATTCACCCCTCCACTTT. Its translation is CASSEFRGSYNSPLHF.

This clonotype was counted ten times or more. CDR3 DNA: TGTGCCAGCAGTTTCCCGGGACAGTTAAATACCCCCTACGAGCAGTACTTC. Amino acids: CASSFPGQLNTPYEQYF. The genes are TRBV12-3 or TRBV12-4 and TRBJ2-7; TRBD1 aligns across 7 bases. The CDR3 covers 17 residues. The ends lost 3 bases at V and 2 bases at J; junction bases unmatched: 13.

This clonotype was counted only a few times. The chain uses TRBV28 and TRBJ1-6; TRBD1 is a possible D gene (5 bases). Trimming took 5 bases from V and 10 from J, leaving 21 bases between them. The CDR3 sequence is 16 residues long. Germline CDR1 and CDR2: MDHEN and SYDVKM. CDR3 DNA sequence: TGTGCCAGCAGTCTAACGGGACTTACCCACGGGTCACCCCTCCACTTT. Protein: CASSLTGLTHGSPLHF. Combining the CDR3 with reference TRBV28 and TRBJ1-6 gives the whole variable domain DVKVTQSSRYLVKRTGEKVFLECVQDMDHENMFWYRQDPGLGLRLIYFSYDVKMKEKGDIPEGYSVSREKKERFSLILESASTNQTSMYLCASSLTGLTHGSPLHFGNGTRLTVT.

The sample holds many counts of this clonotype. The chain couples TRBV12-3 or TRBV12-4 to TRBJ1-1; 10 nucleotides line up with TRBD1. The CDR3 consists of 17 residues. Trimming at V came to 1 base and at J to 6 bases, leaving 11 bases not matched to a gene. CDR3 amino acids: CASSLGPGQGLKAEAFF. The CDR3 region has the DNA TGTGCCAGCAGTTTAGGGCCGGGACAGGGGTTAAAGGCTGAAGCTTTCTTT.

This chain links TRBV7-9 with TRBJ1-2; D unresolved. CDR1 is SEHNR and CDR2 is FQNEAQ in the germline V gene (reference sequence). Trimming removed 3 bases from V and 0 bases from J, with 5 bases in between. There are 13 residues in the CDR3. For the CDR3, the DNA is TGTGCCAGCAGCTTGATGTCTAACTATGGCTACACCTTC. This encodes CASSLMSNYGYTF.

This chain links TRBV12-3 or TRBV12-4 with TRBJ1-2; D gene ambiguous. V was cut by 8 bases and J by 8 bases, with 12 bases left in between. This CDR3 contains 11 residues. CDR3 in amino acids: CASGSEEGYTF. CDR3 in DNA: TGTGCCAGCGGTAGTGAAGAGGGCTACACCTTC.

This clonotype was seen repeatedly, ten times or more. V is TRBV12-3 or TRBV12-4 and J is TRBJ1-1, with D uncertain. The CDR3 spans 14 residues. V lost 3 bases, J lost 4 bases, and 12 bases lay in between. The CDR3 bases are TGTGCCAGCAGTTTCCAGCCCTGGCGCACTGAAGCTTTCTTT. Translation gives CASSFQPWRTEAFF.

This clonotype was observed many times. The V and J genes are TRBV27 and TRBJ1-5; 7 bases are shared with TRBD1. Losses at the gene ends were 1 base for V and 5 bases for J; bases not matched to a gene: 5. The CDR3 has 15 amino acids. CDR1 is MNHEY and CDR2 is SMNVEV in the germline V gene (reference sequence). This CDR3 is CASSLYSGGYQPQHF. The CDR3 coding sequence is TGTGCCAGCAGTTTATATTCAGGGGGGTATCAGCCCCAGCATTTT.